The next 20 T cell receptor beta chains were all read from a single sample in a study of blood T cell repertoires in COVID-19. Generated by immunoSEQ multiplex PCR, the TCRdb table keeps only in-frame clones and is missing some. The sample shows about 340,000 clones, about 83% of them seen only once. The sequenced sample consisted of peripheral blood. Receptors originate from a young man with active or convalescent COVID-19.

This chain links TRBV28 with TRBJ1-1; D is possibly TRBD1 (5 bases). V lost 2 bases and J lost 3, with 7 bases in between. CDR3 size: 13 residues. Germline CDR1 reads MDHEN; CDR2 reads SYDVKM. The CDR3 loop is CASSLKGYTEAFF. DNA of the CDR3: TGTGCCAGCAGTTTAAAGGGGTACACTGAAGCTTTCTTT.

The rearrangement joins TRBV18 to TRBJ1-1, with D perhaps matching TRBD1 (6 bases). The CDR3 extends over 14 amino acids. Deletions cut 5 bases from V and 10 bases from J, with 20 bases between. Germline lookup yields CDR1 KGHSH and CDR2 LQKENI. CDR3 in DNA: TGTGCCAGCTCAACAAGGACAGCCTCGATTGGAGCTTTCTTT. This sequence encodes CASSTRTASIGAFF.

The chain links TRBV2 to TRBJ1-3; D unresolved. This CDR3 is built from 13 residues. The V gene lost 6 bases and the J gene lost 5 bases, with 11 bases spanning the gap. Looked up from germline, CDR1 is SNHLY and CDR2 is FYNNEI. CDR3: CASRRVPRNTIYF. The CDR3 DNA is TGTGCCAGCAGACGGGTCCCAAGAAACACCATATATTTT.

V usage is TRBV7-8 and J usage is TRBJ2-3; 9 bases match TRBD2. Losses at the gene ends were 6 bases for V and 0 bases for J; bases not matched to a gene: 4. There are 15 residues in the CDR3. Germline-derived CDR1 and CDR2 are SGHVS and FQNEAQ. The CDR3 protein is CASRRTSVSTDTQYF. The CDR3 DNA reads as TGTGCCAGCAGGCGGACTAGCGTAAGCACAGATACGCAGTATTTT. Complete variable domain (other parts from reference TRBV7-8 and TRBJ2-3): GAGVSQSPRYKVAKRGQDVALRCDPISGHVSLFWYQQALGQGPEFLTYFQNEAQLDKSGLPSDRFFAERPEGSVSTLKIQRTQQEDSAVYLCASRRTSVSTDTQYFGPGTRLTVL.

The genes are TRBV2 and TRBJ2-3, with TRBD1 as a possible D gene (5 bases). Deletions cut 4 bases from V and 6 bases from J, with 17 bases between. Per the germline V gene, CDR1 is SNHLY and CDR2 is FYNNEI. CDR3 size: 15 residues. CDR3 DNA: TGTGCCAGCAGTGCGGATCTTCTCAAGGGGGATACGCAGTATTTT. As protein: CASSADLLKGDTQYF.

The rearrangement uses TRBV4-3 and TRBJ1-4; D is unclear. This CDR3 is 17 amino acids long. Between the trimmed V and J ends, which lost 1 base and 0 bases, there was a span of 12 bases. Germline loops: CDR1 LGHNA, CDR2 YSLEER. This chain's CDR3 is CASSQGDNSATNEKLFF. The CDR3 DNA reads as TGCGCCAGCAGCCAAGGCGATAACAGTGCAACTAATGAAAAACTGTTTTTT.

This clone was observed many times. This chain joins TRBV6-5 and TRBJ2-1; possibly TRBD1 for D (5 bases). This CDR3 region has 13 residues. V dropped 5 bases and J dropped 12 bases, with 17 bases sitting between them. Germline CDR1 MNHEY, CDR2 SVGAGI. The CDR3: CASSRTDRRGQFF. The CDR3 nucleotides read TGTGCCAGCAGTCGGACCGACCGTAGGGGGCAGTTCTTC.

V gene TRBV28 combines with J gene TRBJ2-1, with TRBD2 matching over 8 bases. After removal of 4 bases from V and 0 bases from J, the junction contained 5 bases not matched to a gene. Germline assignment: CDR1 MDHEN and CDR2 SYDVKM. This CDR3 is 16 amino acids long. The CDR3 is CASSSIAGSSYNEQFF. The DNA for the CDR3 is TGTGCCAGCAGTTCAATAGCGGGGAGCTCCTACAATGAGCAGTTCTTC.

The CDR3 coding sequence is TGTGCCAGCAGCGTTGGGACACACAATCAGCCCCAGCATTTT. Residues: CASSVGTHNQPQHF. V and J are TRBV9 and TRBJ1-5; maybe TRBD1 (6 bases). V was pared by 2 bases and J by 3 bases, with 9 bases between. Germline lookup yields CDR1 SGDLS and CDR2 YYNGEE. There are 14 residues in the CDR3.

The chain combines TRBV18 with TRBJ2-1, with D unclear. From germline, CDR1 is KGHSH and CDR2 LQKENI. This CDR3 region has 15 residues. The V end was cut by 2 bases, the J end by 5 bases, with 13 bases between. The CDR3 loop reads CASSPDDYYDNEQFF. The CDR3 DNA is TGTGCCAGCTCACCAGACGATTACTATGACAATGAGCAGTTCTTC.

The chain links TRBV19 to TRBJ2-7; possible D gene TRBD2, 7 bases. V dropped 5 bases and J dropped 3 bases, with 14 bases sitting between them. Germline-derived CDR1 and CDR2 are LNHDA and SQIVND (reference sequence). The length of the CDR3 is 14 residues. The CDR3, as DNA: TGTGCCAGTAGTGCGGGGGTAGGGGGCTACGAGCAGTACTTC. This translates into CASSAGVGGYEQYF. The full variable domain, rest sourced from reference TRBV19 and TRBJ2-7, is DGGITQSPKYLFRKEGQNVTLSCEQNLNHDAMYWYRQDPGQGLRLIYYSQIVNDFQKGDIAEGYSVSREKKESFPLTVTSAQKNPTAFYLCASSAGVGGYEQYFGPGTRLTVT.

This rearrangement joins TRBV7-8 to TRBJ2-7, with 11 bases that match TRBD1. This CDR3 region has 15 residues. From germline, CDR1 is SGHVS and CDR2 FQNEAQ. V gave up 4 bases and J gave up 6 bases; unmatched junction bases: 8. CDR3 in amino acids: CASSSGTGGVFEQYF. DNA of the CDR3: TGTGCCAGCAGCTCCGGGACAGGGGGTGTATTCGAGCAGTACTTC.

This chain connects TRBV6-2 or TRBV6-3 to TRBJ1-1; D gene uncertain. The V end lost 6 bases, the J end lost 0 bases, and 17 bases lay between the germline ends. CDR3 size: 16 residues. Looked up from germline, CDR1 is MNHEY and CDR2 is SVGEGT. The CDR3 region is CASSRALHEMNTEAFF. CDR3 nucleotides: TGTGCCAGCAGCCGGGCGTTACATGAAATGAACACTGAAGCTTTCTTT.

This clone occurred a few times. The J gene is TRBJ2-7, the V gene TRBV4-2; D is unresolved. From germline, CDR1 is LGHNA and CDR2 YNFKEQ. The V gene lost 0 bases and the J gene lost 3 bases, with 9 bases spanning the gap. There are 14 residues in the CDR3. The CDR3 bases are TGTGCCAGCAGCCAAGATAGGAGTGGCTACGAGCAGTACTTC. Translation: CASSQDRSGYEQYF.

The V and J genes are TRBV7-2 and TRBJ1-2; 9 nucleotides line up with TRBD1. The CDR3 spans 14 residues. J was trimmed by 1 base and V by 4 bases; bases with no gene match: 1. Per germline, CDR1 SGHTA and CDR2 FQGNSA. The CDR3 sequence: CASSSDRGNYGYTF. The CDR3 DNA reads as TGTGCCAGCAGCTCGGACAGGGGTAACTATGGCTACACCTTC.

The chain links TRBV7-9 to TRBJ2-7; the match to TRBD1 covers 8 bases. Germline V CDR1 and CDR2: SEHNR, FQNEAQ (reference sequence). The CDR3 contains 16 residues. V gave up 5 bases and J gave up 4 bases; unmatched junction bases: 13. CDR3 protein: CASSRTGGQAPYEQYF. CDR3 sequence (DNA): TGTGCCAGCAGCAGAACTGGGGGACAGGCCCCTTACGAGCAGTACTTC. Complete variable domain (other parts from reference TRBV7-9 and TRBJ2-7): DTGVSQNPRHKITKRGQNVTFRCDPISEHNRLYWYRQTLGQGPEFLTYFQNEAQLEKSRLLSDRFSAERPKGSFSTLEIQRTEQGDSAMYLCASSRTGGQAPYEQYFGPGTRLTVT.

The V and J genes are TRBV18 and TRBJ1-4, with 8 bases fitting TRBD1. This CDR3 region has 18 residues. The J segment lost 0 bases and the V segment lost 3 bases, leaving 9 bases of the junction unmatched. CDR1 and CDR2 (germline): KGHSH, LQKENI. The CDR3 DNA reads TGTGCCAGCTCACCCCCCACAGGGGGGTTGGCAACTAATGAAAAACTGTTTTTT. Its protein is CASSPPTGGLATNEKLFF.

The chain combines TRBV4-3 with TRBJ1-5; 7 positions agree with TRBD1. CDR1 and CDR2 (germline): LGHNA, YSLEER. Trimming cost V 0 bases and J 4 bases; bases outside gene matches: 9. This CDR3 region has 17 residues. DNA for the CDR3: TGCGCCAGCAGCCAAGACGCACAGGGGCAGAAGAATCAGCCCCAGCATTTT. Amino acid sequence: CASSQDAQGQKNQPQHF.

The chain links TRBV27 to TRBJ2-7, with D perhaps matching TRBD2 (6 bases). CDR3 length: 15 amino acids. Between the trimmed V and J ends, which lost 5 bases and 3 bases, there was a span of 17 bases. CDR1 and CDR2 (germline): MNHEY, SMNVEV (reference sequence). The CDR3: CASSPPAGHYYEQYF. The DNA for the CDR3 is TGTGCCAGCAGTCCACCAGCGGGCCACTACTACGAGCAGTACTTC.

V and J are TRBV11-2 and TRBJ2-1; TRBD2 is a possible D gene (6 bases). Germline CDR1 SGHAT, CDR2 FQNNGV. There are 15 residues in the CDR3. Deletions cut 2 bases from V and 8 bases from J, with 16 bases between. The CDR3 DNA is TGTGCCAGCAGCTTAAATAGCGGAGGGTGGGATGAGCAGTTCTTC. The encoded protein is CASSLNSGGWDEQFF.